One sample yielded the 20 T cell receptor beta chains listed below, sequenced in a study of cytomegalovirus exposure and HLA in healthy donors. PCR was performed using 60 Vbeta and 13 Jbeta primers. Profiling relied on immunoSEQ multiplex PCR, and the TCRdb table lists in-frame clones only, not all of them. Of some 140,000 clones in the sample, around 10% were seen once. The specimen sequenced was PBMCs. These receptors were collected from a middle-aged woman in good health and CMV-seropositive.

A note on this clone: A junction boundary mismatches the germline segment, possibly from a read error. This chain joins TRBV5-1 and TRBJ2-4; D might be TRBD2 (6 bases). The germline V gene has CDR1 SGHRS and CDR2 YFSETQ. The CDR3 is 13 amino acids. The CDR3 protein is CARSPVAANIQYF. In DNA, the CDR3 is TGCGCCCGCAGCCCGGTAGCGGCAAACATTCAGTACTTC.

This sequence joins TRBV15 and TRBJ2-3; TRBD1 might be the D (6 bases). The V gene's germline CDR1 is LNHNV and CDR2 YYDKDF (reference sequence). Between the trimmed V and J ends, which lost 5 bases and 3 bases, there was a span of 18 bases. This CDR3 spans 16 amino acids. CDR3 nucleotides: TGTGCCACCAGCGAGAGGGTACAGGGTGGTACAGATACGCAGTATTTT. Amino acids: CATSERVQGGTDTQYF.

The chain couples TRBV19 to TRBJ2-1; 11 nucleotides align to TRBD2. V dropped 3 bases and J dropped 10; count of bases not matched to a gene: 14. Germline CDR1 is LNHDA and CDR2 is SQIVND (reference sequence). CDR3 length: 17 residues. The CDR3 spells CASSMSSGGPGLGEQFF. CDR3 sequence (DNA): TGTGCCAGTAGTATGTCTAGCGGGGGGCCGGGTTTAGGGGAGCAGTTCTTC. The full variable domain, with the rest looked up from reference TRBV19 and TRBJ2-1, is DGGITQSPKYLFRKEGQNVTLSCEQNLNHDAMYWYRQDPGQGLRLIYYSQIVNDFQKGDIAEGYSVSREKKESFPLTVTSAQKNPTAFYLCASSMSSGGPGLGEQFFGPGTRLTVL.

The rearrangement links TRBV27 to TRBJ1-1, with 7 bases identical to TRBD1. Germline CDR1 and CDR2: MNHEY and SMNVEV (reference sequence). The CDR3 extends over 14 amino acids. V shed 5 bases and J 6 bases; nucleotides not matched to a gene: 9. CDR3 amino acids: CASSPDRVVAEAFF. The DNA of the CDR3 is TGTGCCAGCAGTCCTGACAGGGTGGTCGCTGAAGCTTTCTTT.

The J gene is TRBJ2-1, the V gene TRBV2, with 9 bases lining up with TRBD2. Trimming cost V 4 bases and J 9 bases; bases outside gene matches: 4. Germline V gene sequence: CDR1 SNHLY, CDR2 FYNNEI. CDR3 length: 13 amino acids. As DNA, the CDR3 is TGTGCCAGCAGTGTTGCAGCGGGGGGTGAGCAGTTCTTC. It translates to CASSVAAGGEQFF. Full variable domain (missing parts from reference TRBV2 and TRBJ2-1): EPEVTQTPSHQVTQMGQEVILRCVPISNHLYFYWYRQILGQKVEFLVSFYNNEISEKSEIFDDQFSVERPDGSNFTLKIRSTKLEDSAMYFCASSVAAGGEQFFGPGTRLTVL.

The rearrangement joins TRBV4-1 to TRBJ1-5; 9 nucleotides align to TRBD1. This CDR3 comprises 19 residues. V was clipped by 0 bases and J by 6 bases; unmatched bases: 15. Germline V gene data show CDR1 as MGHRA and CDR2 as YSYEKL. The DNA for the CDR3 is TGCGCCAGCAGCCAAGATCAGTTGGGACAGGGAGCGGCGAGTCAGCCCCAGCATTTT. It yields the protein CASSQDQLGQGAASQPQHF.

The V gene is TRBV11-3, the J gene TRBJ2-5; TRBD1 matches at 7 bases. V was pared by 5 bases and J by 1 base, with 13 bases of the junction left unmatched. The CDR3 has 17 amino acids. Germline CDR1 reads SGHNT; CDR2 reads YENEEA. Written as DNA, the CDR3 is TGTGCCAGCAGCCCACGTCCCGGGACAGCAATCCAAGAGACCCAGTACTTC. Protein: CASSPRPGTAIQETQYF.

The chain uses TRBV19 and TRBJ2-2; 15 bases line up with TRBD2. The CDR3 sequence is 19 residues long. CDR1 is LNHDA, CDR2 SQIVND, per germline (reference sequence). V shed 3 bases, J shed 0 bases, and the junction held 5 bases outside the gene matches. CDR3 sequence: CASSIRGLAGGANTGELFF. The DNA of the CDR3 is TGTGCCAGTAGTATTCGGGGACTAGCGGGGGGTGCGAACACCGGGGAGCTGTTTTTT.

The chain combines TRBV18 with TRBJ1-4; D unresolved. Germline CDR1 KGHSH, CDR2 LQKENI. Trimming took 6 bases from V and 5 from J, leaving 13 bases between them. The CDR3 spans 14 residues. CDR3 DNA: TGTGCCAGCTCCCGGGTGCTTGACAATGAAAAACTGTTTTTT. Translated: CASSRVLDNEKLFF.

The chain employs TRBV7-7 and TRBJ1-6; D call uncertain. The V and J ends lost 1 base and 9 bases respectively, with 22 bases between them. The V gene's germline CDR1 is SSHAT and CDR2 FNYEAQ (reference sequence). This CDR3 contains 18 residues. In DNA form, the CDR3 reads TGTGCCAGCAGCTTAGGCCCAATACGAGGGAGTCAGCCTTCACCCCTCCACTTT. The encoded protein is CASSLGPIRGSQPSPLHF.

The rearrangement links TRBV9 to TRBJ2-1, with a tentative D call TRBD2 (6 bases). V was shortened by 3 bases and J by 6 bases, with 13 bases between the two germline ends. Germline V gene sequence: CDR1 SGDLS, CDR2 YYNGEE. The CDR3 runs 14 residues. In nucleotides, the CDR3 is TGTGCCAGCAGCGATCAACCGGAGGGCAATGAGCAGTTCTTC. Its protein is CASSDQPEGNEQFF.

The gene calls are TRBV7-9 and TRBJ2-3; 7 bases agree with TRBD1. Trimming took 4 bases from V and 5 from J; bases not matched to a gene: 9. The germline CDR1 and CDR2 sequences are SEHNR and FQNEAQ (reference sequence). The CDR3 covers 15 residues. CDR3 nucleotides: TGTGCCAGCAGCTCAACGACAGGGTTGGGAGATACGCAGTATTTT. This gives the protein CASSSTTGLGDTQYF. The whole variable domain, filled in from reference TRBV7-9 and TRBJ2-3, reads DTGVSQNPRHKITKRGQNVTFRCDPISEHNRLYWYRQTLGQGPEFLTYFQNEAQLEKSRLLSDRFSAERPKGSFSTLEIQRTEQGDSAMYLCASSSTTGLGDTQYFGPGTRLTVL.

This clone appeared a few times. This chain links TRBV14 with TRBJ2-1; D gene ambiguous. The germline V gene encodes CDR1 SGHDN and CDR2 FVKESK. The CDR3 totals 16 residues. With 5 bases removed from V and 0 bases from J, the gap between germline ends came to 14 bases. CDR3 bases: TGTGCCAGCAGCACTCTTCCAGGTGACTCCTACAATGAGCAGTTCTTC. It is translated as CASSTLPGDSYNEQFF.

The chain combines TRBV15 with TRBJ2-7, with D tentatively TRBD2 (5 bases). The V gene lost 0 bases and the J gene lost 4 bases, with 10 bases spanning the gap. CDR3 length: 14 amino acids. Per the germline V gene, CDR1 is LNHNV and CDR2 is YYDKDF (reference sequence). Here the CDR3 DNA reads TGTGCCACCAGCAGAGATCGGGGTCCTTACGAGCAGTACTTC. Its protein product is CATSRDRGPYEQYF. The full variable domain, rest sourced from reference TRBV15 and TRBJ2-7, is DAMVIQNPRYQVTQFGKPVTLSCSQTLNHNVMYWYQQKSSQAPKLLFHYYDKDFNNEADTPDNFQSRRPNTSFCFLDIRSPGLGDTAMYLCATSRDRGPYEQYFGPGTRLTVT.

The chain has TRBV5-1 and TRBJ2-3; a weak D match, TRBD1 (5 bases). The CDR3 spans 14 residues. With 4 bases removed from V and 0 bases from J, the gap between germline ends came to 9 bases. Looked up from germline, CDR1 is SGHRS and CDR2 is YFSETQ. Here the CDR3 reads CASSGQGSTDTQYF. CDR3 sequence (DNA): TGCGCCAGCAGCGGGCAGGGAAGCACAGATACGCAGTATTTT.

V and J are TRBV6-5 and TRBJ1-3; D ambiguous. Germline V gene sequence: CDR1 MNHEY, CDR2 SVGAGI. V lost 7 bases to trimming and J lost 4 bases, with 5 bases between them. The CDR3 is made up of 11 amino acids. CDR3 nucleotides: TGTGCCAGCAATCAAGGAAACACCATATATTTT. It codes for CASNQGNTIYF.

This clone was observed a handful of times. The junction does not match germline at one end; this may be a read error. This rearrangement joins TRBV11-2 to TRBJ2-1; 9 nucleotides line up with TRBD1. CDR3 length: 17 amino acids. Looked up from germline, CDR1 is SGHAT and CDR2 is FQNNGV. The CDR3 loop is CASSWGGQGLPLLELFF. As DNA, the CDR3 is TGTGCCAGCAGCTGGGGGGGACAGGGTCTCCCTCTCTTAGAGCTGTTCTTC.

This clone was detected a few times. The rearrangement uses TRBV27 and TRBJ1-4, with TRBD1 matching 7 bases. Germline V CDR1 and CDR2: MNHEY, SMNVEV (reference sequence). V was clipped by 8 bases and J by 8 bases; unmatched bases: 11. This CDR3 has 14 residues. Written as DNA, the CDR3 is TGTGCCAGCTCCCCGACCGGGACAGCCGAAAAACTGTTTTTT. As protein: CASSPTGTAEKLFF.

The rearrangement uses TRBV7-2 and TRBJ2-2; 8 positions agree with TRBD2. V dropped 3 bases and J dropped 3; count of bases not matched to a gene: 0. The CDR3 is 14 amino acids. CDR1 SGHTA and CDR2 FQGNSA come from the germline V gene. The CDR3: CASSFSGDTGELFF. CDR3 coding DNA: TGTGCCAGCAGCTTTAGCGGGGACACCGGGGAGCTGTTTTTT.

This chain links TRBV27 with TRBJ2-1, with 7 nucleotides matching TRBD2. This CDR3 spans 14 amino acids. From germline, CDR1 is MNHEY and CDR2 SMNVEV (reference sequence). Trimming removed 6 bases from V and 6 bases from J; junction bases left unmatched: 8. CDR3 bases: TGTGCCAGCAGCCTAAGATGGGGGGGCAATGAGCAGTTCTTC. As protein: CASSLRWGGNEQFF.